This is a list of T cell receptor beta chains from one sample in a study of tissue T cells after allogeneic stem cell transplantation. Assay used: immunoSEQ multiplex PCR; TCRdb lists only in-frame clones, some missing. The sample contains more than 9,500 clones, 70% of which appear only once. The sample was tissue from the right colon, taken at autopsy. These receptors all come from a woman aged 18 to 55 with breast cancer. The CDR3 runs from the conserved cysteine through the conserved F or W. The D gene is left open where the match is weak. Expanded clones get a size class; other rows say once, few or many, or leave the size out.

clone_size	v_call	j_call	d_call	cdr3_aa	cdr3_nt
-	TRBV11-1	TRBJ2-5	-	CASSFDRFQETQYF	TGTGCCAGCAGCTTCGATCGCTTTCAAGAGACCCAGTACTTC
-	TRBV11-3	TRBJ2-4	-	CASSKKSGAKNIQYF	TGTGCCAGCAGCAAGAAATCAGGGGCCAAAAACATTCAGTACTTC
-	TRBV19	TRBJ2-5	-	CASSASLVETQYF	TGTGCCAGTAGTGCATCATTAGTGGAGACCCAGTACTTC
few	TRBV30	TRBJ1-6	TRBD1	CAWRYKKRGQGYNSPLHF	TGTGCCTGGAGGTACAAAAAACGAGGACAGGGGTATAATTCACCCCTCCACTTT
once	TRBV4-2	TRBJ2-7	-	CASSQENSYYEQYF	TGTGCCAGCAGCCAAGAGAACTCCTACTACGAGCAGTACTTC
-	TRBV7-2	TRBJ2-2	-	CASSPRLEYTGELFF	TGTGCCAGCAGCCCCCGGTTAGAGTACACCGGGGAGCTGTTTTTT
-	TRBV5-1	TRBJ1-6	TRBD1	CASSLGDRGGSPLHF	TGCGCCAGCAGCTTGGGGGACAGGGGAGGTTCACCCCTCCACTTT
-	TRBV6-2/TRBV6-3	TRBJ2-1	TRBD2	CASSWYDFRLAGNEQFF	TGTGCCAGCAGTTGGTACGATTTCCGACTAGCGGGCAATGAGCAGTTCTTC
-	TRBV3-1/TRBV3-2	TRBJ2-2	-	CASRLAPNTGELFF	TGTGCCAGCAGACTAGCACCGAACACCGGGGAGCTGTTTTTT
-	TRBV15	TRBJ2-1	-	CATSRVREGPGHEQFF	TGTGCCACCAGCAGAGTGAGAGAGGGACCCGGGCATGAGCAGTTCTTC
-	TRBV15	TRBJ1-3	-	CATSTGTQSPLSGNTIYF	TGTGCCACCAGCACCGGGACCCAGAGTCCCCTCTCTGGAAACACCATATATTTT
-	TRBV29-1	TRBJ2-1	-	CSVDKGSYNEQFF	TGCAGCGTTGACAAGGGCTCCTACAATGAGCAGTTCTTC
-	TRBV19	TRBJ1-1	-	CASSPPGNTEAFF	TGTGCCAGTAGCCCCCCCGGGAACACTGAAGCTTTCTTT
-	TRBV18	TRBJ2-2	-	CASSSQNTGELFF	TGTGCCAGCTCATCCCAGAACACCGGGGAGCTGTTTTTT
-	TRBV10-3	TRBJ1-3	-	CAISGQRDSGNTIYF	TGTGCCATCAGTGGACAACGGGACTCTGGAAACACCATATATTTT
-	TRBV7-2	TRBJ2-1	TRBD1	CASSWTTGDNEQFF	TGTGCCAGCAGTTGGACCACAGGGGACAATGAGCAGTTCTTC
-	TRBV20-1	TRBJ2-5	-	CSGQAQETQYF	TGCAGTGGGCAGGCACAAGAGACCCAGTACTTC
few	TRBV7-9	TRBJ2-1	-	CASSSGLGGIYNEQFF	TGTGCCAGCAGCTCGGGATTAGGGGGTATTTACAATGAGCAGTTCTTC
once	TRBV6-6	TRBJ2-3	TRBD2	CASRQRLASSTDTQYF	TGTGCCAGCAGACAAAGACTAGCCTCTAGCACAGATACGCAGTATTTT
-	TRBV7-9	TRBJ1-1	-	CASSLRGGRTEAFF	TGTGCCAGCAGCTTACGAGGGGGGAGGACTGAAGCTTTCTTT
-	TRBV11-2	TRBJ1-1	TRBD1	CASSWGTENTEAFF	TGTGCCAGCAGCTGGGGGACAGAGAACACTGAAGCTTTCTTT
-	TRBV14	TRBJ2-3	-	CASSLLGGPSTDTQYF	TGTGCCAGCAGCCTCCTAGGGGGGCCAAGCACAGATACGCAGTATTTT
-	TRBV9	TRBJ2-3	TRBD2	CASSVSGRASDTQYF	TGTGCCAGCAGCGTAAGCGGGAGGGCCTCAGATACGCAGTATTTT